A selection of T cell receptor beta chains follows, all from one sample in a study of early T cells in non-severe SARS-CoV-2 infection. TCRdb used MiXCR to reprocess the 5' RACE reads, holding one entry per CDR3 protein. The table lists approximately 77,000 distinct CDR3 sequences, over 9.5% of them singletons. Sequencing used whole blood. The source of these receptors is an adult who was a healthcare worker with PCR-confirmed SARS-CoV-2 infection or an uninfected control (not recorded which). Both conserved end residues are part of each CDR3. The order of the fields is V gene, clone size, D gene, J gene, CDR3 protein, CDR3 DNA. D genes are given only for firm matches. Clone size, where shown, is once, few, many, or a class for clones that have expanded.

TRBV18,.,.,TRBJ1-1,CARRPPTRTGHRFSIGTEAFF,TGTGCCAGGAGACCTCCTACGAGAACGGGACATCGGTTTTCCATAGGGACTGAAGCTTTCTTT
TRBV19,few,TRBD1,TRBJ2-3,CASSMDRALDTQYF,TGTGCCAGTAGTATGGACAGGGCATTGGATACGCAGTATTTT
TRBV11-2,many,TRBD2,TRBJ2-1,CASSGRGTSVYNEQFF,TGTGCCAGCAGCGGCAGAGGGACTAGTGTCTACAATGAGCAGTTCTTC
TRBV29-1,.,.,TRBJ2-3,CSVVDPLTTDTQYF,TGCAGCGTTGTGGACCCTCTCACCACAGATACGCAGTATTTT
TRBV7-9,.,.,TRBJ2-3,CASSPGPRVPATDTQYF,TGTGCCAGCAGCCCAGGGCCCCGGGTACCCGCCACAGATACGCAGTATTTT
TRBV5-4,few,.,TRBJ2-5,CASSRGGTGQETQYF,TGTGCCAGCAGCCGGGGGGGGACAGGACAAGAGACCCAGTACTTC
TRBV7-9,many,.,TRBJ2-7,CASSLAGLEQYF,TGTGCCAGCAGCTTAGCAGGGCTGGAGCAGTACTTC
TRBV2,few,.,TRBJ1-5,CASSDRQSISNQPQHF,TGTGCCAGCAGTGATAGACAGAGCATTAGCAATCAGCCCCAGCATTTT
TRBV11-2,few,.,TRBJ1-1,CASSLEVRGTEAFF,TGTGCCAGCAGCTTAGAGGTTAGGGGTACTGAAGCTTTCTTT
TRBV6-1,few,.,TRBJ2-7,CASSEARTVSYEQYF,TGTGCCAGCAGTGAAGCAAGGACTGTATCCTACGAGCAGTACTTC
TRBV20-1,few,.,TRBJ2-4,CSGRRDALAKNIQYF,TGCAGCGGTCGAAGGGACGCGCTAGCCAAAAACATTCAGTACTTC
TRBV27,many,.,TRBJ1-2,CASSLGGAHYGYTF,TGTGCCAGCAGTTTAGGGGGCGCTCACTATGGCTACACCTTC
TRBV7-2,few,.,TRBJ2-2,CASSAARNTGELFF,TGTGCCAGCAGCGCGGCCCGGAACACCGGGGAGCTGTTTTTT
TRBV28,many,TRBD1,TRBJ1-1,CASRPKPTGGRAEAFF,TGTGCCAGCAGGCCCAAACCTACAGGGGGCAGGGCTGAAGCTTTCTTT
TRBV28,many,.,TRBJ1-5,CASLGGAGQPQHF,TGTGCCAGTCTCGGGGGGGCAGGTCAGCCCCAGCATTTT
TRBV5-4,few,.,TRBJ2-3,CASSLLPPTDTQYF,TGTGCCAGCAGCCTTCTCCCCCCCACAGATACGCAGTATTTT
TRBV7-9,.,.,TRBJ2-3,CASSPKRRAADTQYF,TGTGCCAGCAGCCCGAAACGGCGGGCCGCAGATACGCAGTATTTT
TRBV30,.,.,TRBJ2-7,CAWSAGSPGYSEQYF,TGTGCCTGGAGTGCCGGCAGCCCAGGCTACAGCGAGCAGTACTTC
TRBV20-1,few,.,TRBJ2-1,CSARDLERKSYNEQFF,TGCAGTGCTAGAGATCTAGAGCGGAAGTCCTACAATGAGCAGTTCTTC
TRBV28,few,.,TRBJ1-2,CASSLGQRHGYTF,TGTGCCAGCAGTTTAGGACAGCGTCATGGCTACACCTTC
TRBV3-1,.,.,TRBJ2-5,CASSRGEIQYF,TGTGCCAGCAGCCGGGGAGAGATCCAGTACTTC
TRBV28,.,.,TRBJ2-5,CASSFGETQYF,TGTGCCAGCAGTTTTGGAGAGACCCAGTACTTC
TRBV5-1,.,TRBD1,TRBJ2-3,CASILGTGTDTQYF,TGCGCCAGCATCTTGGGGACAGGCACAGATACGCAGTATTTT
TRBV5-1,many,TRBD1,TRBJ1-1,CASSAQGRNTEAFF,TGCGCCAGCAGCGCACAGGGGCGGAACACTGAAGCTTTCTTT
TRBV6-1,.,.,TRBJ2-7,CASSGTHFFYEQYF,TGTGCCAGCAGCGGGACACATTTCTTCTACGAGCAGTACTTC
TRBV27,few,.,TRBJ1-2,CASSLIGADYGYTF,TGTGCCAGCAGTTTAATAGGGGCAGACTATGGCTACACCTTC
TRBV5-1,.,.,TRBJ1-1,CASSLQGWSTEAFF,TGCGCCAGCAGCTTGCAGGGGTGGTCCACTGAAGCTTTCTTT
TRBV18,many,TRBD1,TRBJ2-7,CASSPLPRTGERSSYEQYF,TGTGCCAGCTCACCCCTCCCGCGGACAGGGGAAAGGAGCTCCTACGAGCAGTACTTC
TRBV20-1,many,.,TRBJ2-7,CSARDPGSSAHEQYF,TGCAGTGCTAGAGATCCGGGGAGTAGCGCCCACGAGCAGTACTTC
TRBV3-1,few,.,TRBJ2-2,CASSQAGVAGELFF,TGTGCCAGCAGCCAAGCGGGGGTAGCCGGGGAGCTGTTTTTT
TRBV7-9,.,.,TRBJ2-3,CASSPTTLDTQYF,TGTGCCAGCAGCCCAACGACTTTGGATACGCAGTATTTT
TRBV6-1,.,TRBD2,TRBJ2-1,CASSERGPGLAGNEQFF,TGTGCCAGCAGTGAAAGGGGGCCGGGACTAGCGGGAAATGAGCAGTTCTTC
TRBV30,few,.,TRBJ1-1,CAWSPFTEAFF,TGTGCCTGGAGCCCCTTCACTGAAGCTTTCTTT
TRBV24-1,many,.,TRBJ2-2,CATETGTGELFF,TGTGCCACTGAGACAGGTACCGGGGAGCTGTTTTTT
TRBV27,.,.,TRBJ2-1,CASSVPGAGQFF,TGTGCCAGCAGTGTGCCCGGAGCCGGGCAGTTCTTC
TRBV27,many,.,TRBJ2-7,CASSSSDQREQYF,.
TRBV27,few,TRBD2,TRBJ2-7,CASRAPGLAGYEQYF,TGTGCCAGCAGAGCCCCGGGACTAGCCGGCTACGAGCAGTACTTC
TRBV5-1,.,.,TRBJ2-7,CASSPNPGAETYEQYF,TGCGCCAGCAGCCCGAATCCCGGGGCGGAGACTTACGAGCAGTACTTC
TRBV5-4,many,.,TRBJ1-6,CASSLWTSNNSPLHF,TGTGCCAGCAGCTTGTGGACAAGTAACAATTCACCCCTCCACTTT
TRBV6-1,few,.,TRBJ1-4,CASSESPNEKLFF,TGTGCCAGCAGTGAAAGCCCTAATGAAAAACTGTTTTTT
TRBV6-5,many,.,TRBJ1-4,CASSPPGANEKLFF,TGTGCCAGCAGTCCCCCGGGGGCTAATGAAAAACTGTTTTTT
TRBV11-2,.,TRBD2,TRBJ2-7,CASSLDGRATYEQYF,TGTGCCAGCAGCTTAGACGGGAGGGCAACCTACGAGCAGTACTTC
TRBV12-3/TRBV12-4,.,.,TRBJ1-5,CASTLWGPGQPQHF,TGTGCCAGCACCCTTTGGGGGCCCGGTCAGCCCCAGCATTTT
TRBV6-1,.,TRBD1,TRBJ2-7,CASKGQGAVEQYF,TGTGCCAGCAAGGGACAGGGGGCCGTCGAGCAGTACTTC
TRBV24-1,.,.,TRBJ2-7,CATSVSGSGNEQYF,TGTGCCACCAGTGTATCTGGGTCGGGGAACGAGCAGTACTTC
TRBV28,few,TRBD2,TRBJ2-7,CASNRGTSIPEQYF,TGTGCCAGCAACCGGGGGACTAGCATTCCCGAGCAGTACTTC
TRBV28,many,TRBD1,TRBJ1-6,CASRTGLRGTLHF,TGTGCCAGCAGGACAGGGCTAAGGGGAACCCTCCACTTT
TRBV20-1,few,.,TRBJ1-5,CSASGGGSNQPQHF,TGCAGTGCTTCCGGTGGGGGAAGCAATCAGCCCCAGCATTTT
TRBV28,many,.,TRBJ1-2,CASSLEGEANYGYTF,TGTGCCAGCAGTTTAGAGGGGGAAGCTAACTATGGCTACACCTTC
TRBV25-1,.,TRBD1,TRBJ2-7,CASSNRPGQGSYEQYF,TGTGCCAGCAGTAACCGGCCGGGACAGGGGTCCTACGAGCAGTACTTC